The entry that follows covers one TCR beta chain sequence. No antigen is known for it. This entry is derived from a study of cytomegalovirus exposure and HLA in healthy donors. Findings and limits, study-wide: TCR beta V- and J-gene trimming was later associated with a missense DCLRE1C variant. Previously analyzed data showed that most TCR beta V segments were productive at a frequency of about 90% or about 30%. The study labeled 150 to 200 TCR beta chains cytomegalovirus-associated.

Primers included in the PCR were 60 Vbeta and 13 Jbeta primers. TCRdb keeps only in-frame clones here, not all; method: immunoSEQ multiplex PCR. The data show a few hundred thousand clones, over 60% seen once. Germline V CDR1 and CDR2: MGHRA, YSYEKL. With 1 base removed from V and 6 bases from J, the gap between germline ends came to 7 bases. This CDR3 has 13 amino acids. The TCR sequence derives from a man aged 35 to 55 in good health and CMV-seronegative. The gene calls are TRBV4-1 and TRBJ2-1; D is undetermined. Sequenced input: PBMCs. The CDR3 is CASSQVSVNEQFF. The CDR3 DNA reads as TGCGCCAGCAGCCAAGTCTCAGTCAATGAGCAGTTCTTC.